This T cell receptor beta chain appears in the sequencing data of a study of cytotoxic CD8 clonotypes in ibrutinib-treated CLL. For the study at large: A median roughly 11 months of treatment, range 6 to 36, preceded the collection of response samples.

The germline V and J ends were trimmed by 6 bases and 9 bases, with 14 bases remaining between them. Germline values: CDR1 SNHLY, CDR2 FYNNEI. The CDR3 loop spans 12 amino acids. This clone was seen only a few times. Its antigen is still unknown. Notes on the study in general: Public clonotypes were rare and shrank or held steady on treatment.

Method: immunoSEQ multiplex PCR; TCRdb's copy keeps in-frame clones and lacks some. The sample lists about 74,000 clones; 70% to 90% were seen once. The rearrangement joins TRBV2 to TRBJ2-5; TRBD2 might be the D (6 bases). The sequencing used PBMCs, collected at disease progression, from a patient treated with ibrutinib. This sequence originates from a human donor with chronic lymphocytic leukemia. CDR3 DNA: TGTGCCAGCAGGTATAGCGGCTCGGCCCAGTACTTC. Its translation is CASRYSGSAQYF.